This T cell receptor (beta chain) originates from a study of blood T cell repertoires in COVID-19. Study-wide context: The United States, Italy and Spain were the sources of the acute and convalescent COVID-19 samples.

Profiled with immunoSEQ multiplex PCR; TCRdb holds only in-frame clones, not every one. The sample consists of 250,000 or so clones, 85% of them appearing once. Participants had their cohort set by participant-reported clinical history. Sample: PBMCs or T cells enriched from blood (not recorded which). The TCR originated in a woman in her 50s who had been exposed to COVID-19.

The CDR3 reads CATSRGRDQPQHF. The DNA for the CDR3 is TGTGCCACCAGCCGAGGGAGGGATCAGCCCCAGCATTTT. The rearrangement uses TRBV15 and TRBJ1-5; D gene ambiguous. CDR1 LNHNV and CDR2 YYDKDF come from the germline V gene (reference sequence). The germline V and J ends were trimmed by 5 bases and 5 bases, with 10 bases remaining between them. The CDR3 covers 13 residues.